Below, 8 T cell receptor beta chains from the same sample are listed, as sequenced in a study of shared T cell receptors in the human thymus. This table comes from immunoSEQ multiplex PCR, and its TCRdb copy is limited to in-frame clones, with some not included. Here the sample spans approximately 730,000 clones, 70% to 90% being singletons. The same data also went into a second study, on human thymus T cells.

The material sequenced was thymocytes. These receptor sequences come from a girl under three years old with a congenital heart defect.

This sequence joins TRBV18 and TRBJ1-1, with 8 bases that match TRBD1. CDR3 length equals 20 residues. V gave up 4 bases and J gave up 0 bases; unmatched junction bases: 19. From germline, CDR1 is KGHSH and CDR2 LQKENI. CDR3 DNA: TGTGCCAGCTCACTAGTCCGAACTGGACAGGGAGGCCTTATGAACACTGAAGCTTTCTTT. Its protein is CASSLVRTGQGGLMNTEAFF.

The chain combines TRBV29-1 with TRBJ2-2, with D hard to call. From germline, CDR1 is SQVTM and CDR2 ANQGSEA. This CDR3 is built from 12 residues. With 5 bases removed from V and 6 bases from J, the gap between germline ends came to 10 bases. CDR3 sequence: CSVRVMPGELFF. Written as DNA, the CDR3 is TGCAGCGTTAGAGTAATGCCCGGGGAGCTGTTTTTT.

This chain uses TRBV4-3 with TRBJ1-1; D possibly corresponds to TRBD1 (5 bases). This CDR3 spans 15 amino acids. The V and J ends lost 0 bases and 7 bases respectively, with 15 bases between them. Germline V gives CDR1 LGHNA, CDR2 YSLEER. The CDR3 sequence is CASSQESVHTGEAFF. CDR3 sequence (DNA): TGCGCCAGCAGCCAAGAGTCGGTACACACAGGTGAAGCTTTCTTT.

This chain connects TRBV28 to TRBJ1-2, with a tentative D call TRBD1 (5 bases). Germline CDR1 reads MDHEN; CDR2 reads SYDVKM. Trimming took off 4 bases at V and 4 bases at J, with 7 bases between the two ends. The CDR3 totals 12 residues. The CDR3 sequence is CASSYDSYGYTF. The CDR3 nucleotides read TGTGCCAGCAGTTACGACAGCTATGGCTACACCTTC.

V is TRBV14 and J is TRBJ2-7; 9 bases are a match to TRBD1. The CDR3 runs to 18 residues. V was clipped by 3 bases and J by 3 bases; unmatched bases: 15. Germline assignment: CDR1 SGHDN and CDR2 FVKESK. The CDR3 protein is CASSHPRTGEEFYYEQYF. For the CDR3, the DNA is TGTGCCAGCAGCCACCCAAGGACAGGGGAAGAATTTTACTACGAGCAGTACTTC.

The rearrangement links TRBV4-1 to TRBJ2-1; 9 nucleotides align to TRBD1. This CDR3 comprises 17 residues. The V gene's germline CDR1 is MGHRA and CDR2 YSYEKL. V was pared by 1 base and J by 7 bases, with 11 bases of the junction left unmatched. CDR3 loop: CASSQGRWDRVWNEQFF. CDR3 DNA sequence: TGCGCCAGCAGCCAAGGTCGATGGGACAGGGTATGGAATGAGCAGTTCTTC.

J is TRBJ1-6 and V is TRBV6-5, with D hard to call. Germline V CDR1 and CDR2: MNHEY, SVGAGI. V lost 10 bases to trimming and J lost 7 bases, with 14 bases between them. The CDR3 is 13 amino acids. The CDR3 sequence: CATLPGTNSPLHF. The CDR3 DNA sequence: TGTGCCACCCTGCCGGGTACGAATTCACCCCTCCACTTT.

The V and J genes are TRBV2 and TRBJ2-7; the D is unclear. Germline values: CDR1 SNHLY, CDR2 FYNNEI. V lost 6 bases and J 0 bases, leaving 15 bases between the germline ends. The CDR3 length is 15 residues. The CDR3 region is CASSPLGRSSYEQYF. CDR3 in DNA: TGTGCCAGCAGCCCTTTGGGCCGCAGCTCCTACGAGCAGTACTTC.